The 21 T cell receptor beta chains reported below all come from one sample, sequenced in a study of blood T cells in healthy people across ages. A sample-barcoded 5' primer and a J-beta primer mix were used in a second PCR of roughly 7 to 12 cycles. From the 5' RACE reads, TCRdb called clonotypes with MiXCR, one entry per CDR3 protein. The repertoire has hundreds of thousands of distinct CDR3 sequences, roughly 48% of them found once; the top ten carry about 22%. The specimen was blood. The source of these receptors is a man older than 75 in good health.

A few counts support this clonotype. The chain combines TRBV12-3 or TRBV12-4 with TRBJ2-7; 14 nucleotides match TRBD2. V was clipped by 6 bases and J by 3 bases; unmatched bases: 13. This CDR3 is built from 18 residues. This chain's CDR3 is CASSSLEGLAGVIYEQYF. The CDR3 coding sequence is TGTGCCAGCAGCTCCCTCGAGGGACTAGCGGGAGTAATCTACGAGCAGTACTTC.

This clonotype was found a few times. The rearrangement uses TRBV10-3 and TRBJ2-7; D tentatively reads TRBD1 or TRBD2 (5 bases each). The V gene's germline CDR1 is ENHRY and CDR2 SYGVKD. V lost 6 bases to trimming and J lost 5 bases, with 14 bases between them. The CDR3 runs 13 residues. CDR3 sequence: CAIRIYGTDEQYF. CDR3 nucleotide sequence: TGTGCCATCAGGATATACGGGACGGACGAGCAGTACTTC.

The table lists this clonotype with a few counts. The rearrangement links TRBV6-5 to TRBJ2-7, with unresolved D. The CDR3 has 15 amino acids. V was clipped by 6 bases and J by 2 bases, with 17 bases between them. Germline V gene sequence: CDR1 MNHEY, CDR2 SVGAGI. In DNA form, the CDR3 reads TGTGCCAGCAGCCCCCAGACTCCCGCCACCTACGAGCAGTACTTC. This translates into CASSPQTPATYEQYF.

As regards this clonotype: Compared with germline, one end of the junction differs, possibly owing to a read error. V and J are TRBV29-1 and TRBJ2-1; 9 nucleotides line up with TRBD1. Per the germline V gene, CDR1 is SQVTM and CDR2 is ANQGSEA. The CDR3 totals 14 residues. The CDR3 DNA sequence: TGCAACGTTGAAGCCCGGGACAGGGTCAATGAGCAGTTCTTC. Residues: CNVEARDRVNEQFF.

The genes are TRBV24-1 and TRBJ2-3; possible D gene TRBD1, 6 bases. The length of the CDR3 is 15 residues. The germline V and J ends were trimmed by 2 bases and 2 bases, with 10 bases remaining between them. Germline V gene lookup returns CDR1 KGHDR and CDR2 SFDVKD. CDR3 bases: TGTGCCACCAGTGATTACAGGGCCTACACAGATACGCAGTATTTT. Its protein is CATSDYRAYTDTQYF.

The rearrangement joins TRBV10-3 to TRBJ2-3; D is possibly TRBD2 (7 bases). This CDR3 is 16 amino acids long. V shed 2 bases and J shed 3 bases, with 15 bases lying between them. Per germline, CDR1 ENHRY and CDR2 SYGVKD. CDR3 protein: CAISERGGASTDTQYF. The CDR3 DNA reads TGTGCCATCAGTGAGCGCGGGGGCGCTAGTACAGATACGCAGTATTTT.

This clonotype was found a few times. This rearrangement joins TRBV5-1 to TRBJ2-7, with a possible D match to TRBD1 (6 bases). Trimming cost V 6 bases and J 0 bases, with 16 bases left between them. The CDR3 is made up of 15 amino acids. Germline V lookup: CDR1 SGHRS, CDR2 YFSETQ. CDR3 residues: CASNTGHSNSYEQYF. The CDR3 coding sequence is TGCGCCAGCAACACGGGACACTCGAACTCCTACGAGCAGTACTTC.

The chain employs TRBV20-1 and TRBJ2-4; 10 nucleotides line up with TRBD2. The DNA end is a closer match to TRBJ2-7, so the J assignment may be wrong. Germline V lookup: CDR1 DFQATT, CDR2 SNEGSKA (reference sequence). This CDR3 is 15 amino acids long. The CDR3 protein is CSASTSSGSFYEQYF. The CDR3 nucleotides are TGCAGTGCTAGTACCTCTAGCGGGAGTTTCTACGAGCAGTACTTC.

The chain has TRBV7-9 and TRBJ2-5, with 14 bases identical to TRBD2. The J call is doubtful: the DNA matches TRBJ2-7 better. This CDR3 is built from 17 residues. Germline CDR1 and CDR2: SEHNR and FQNEAQ (reference sequence). The CDR3 here is CASSPGLAGVSSYEQYF. The DNA for the CDR3 is TGTGCCAGCAGCCCGGGACTAGCGGGAGTTTCTAGCTACGAGCAGTACTTC.

V and J are TRBV11-1 and TRBJ2-1; 10 nucleotides align to TRBD2. The germline V gene has CDR1 SGHAT and CDR2 FQDESV (reference sequence). This CDR3 spans 15 amino acids. V shed 1 base and J 7 bases; nucleotides not matched to a gene: 4. CDR3 DNA sequence: TGTGCCAGCAGCTTAGGCGGACTAGCGGAAAATGAGCAGTTCTTC. It specifies CASSLGGLAENEQFF.

CDR3 in DNA: TGTGCCACGAGGGAGCCGCGGGGCTACGAGCAGTACTTC. It translates to CATREPRGYEQYF. This chain connects TRBV15 to TRBJ2-4, with D maybe TRBD2 (6 bases). The J call is doubtful: the DNA matches TRBJ2-7 better. Germline V gene sequence: CDR1 LNHNV, CDR2 YYDKDF (reference sequence). This CDR3 has 13 amino acids.

V and J are TRBV20-1 and TRBJ1-4; D is unclear. Germline CDR1 is DFQATT and CDR2 is SNEGSKA (reference sequence). This CDR3 has 13 residues. Deletions cut 6 bases from V and 3 bases from J, with 11 bases between. CDR3 in DNA: TGCAGTGCGGCGGACGGGCCTAATGAAAAACTGTTTTTT. Its translation: CSAADGPNEKLFF.

This clonotype showed up many times. The chain joins TRBV15 to TRBJ2-7; no clear D. Trimming shortened V by 4 bases and J by 2 bases, and 12 bases separated the two germline ends. Per the germline V gene, CDR1 is LNHNV and CDR2 is YYDKDF (reference sequence). This CDR3 has 14 amino acids. The CDR3 here is CATSKTEKPYEQYF. For the CDR3, the DNA is TGTGCCACCAGCAAAACGGAGAAACCCTACGAGCAGTACTTC. The complete variable domain, with remaining parts taken from reference TRBV15 and TRBJ2-7, reads DAMVIQNPRYQVTQFGKPVTLSCSQTLNHNVMYWYQQKSSQAPKLLFHYYDKDFNNEADTPDNFQSRRPNTSFCFLDIRSPGLGDTAMYLCATSKTEKPYEQYFGPGTRLTVT.

J is TRBJ2-3 and V is TRBV20-1, with D hard to call. The CDR3 has 18 amino acids. The V gene's germline CDR1 is DFQATT and CDR2 SNEGSKA (reference sequence). V was trimmed by 3 bases and J by 1 base, leaving 23 bases between them. The CDR3 spells CSASKLPLKGLGTDTQYF. CDR3 DNA sequence: TGCAGTGCTAGTAAACTGCCCTTGAAGGGATTGGGCACAGATACGCAGTATTTT.

The V and J genes are TRBV4-3 and TRBJ2-1; 9 bases line up with TRBD2. V shed 1 base and J 4 bases; nucleotides not matched to a gene: 5. CDR1 is LGHNA, CDR2 YSLEER, per germline. The CDR3 consists of 16 residues. The CDR3 loop reads CASSQGPSGRYNEQFF. The CDR3 DNA is TGCGCCAGCAGCCAAGGACCGAGCGGGAGGTACAATGAGCAGTTCTTC.

This clonotype was seen a few times. This chain joins TRBV5-1 and TRBJ2-3; possible D gene TRBD1, 5 bases. V was pared by 4 bases and J by 6 bases, with 15 bases between. The germline CDR1 and CDR2 sequences are SGHRS and YFSETQ. This CDR3 has 14 residues. The CDR3 bases are TGCGCCAGCAGCGCTGGGGCGCCCTCCGATACGCAGTATTTT. Its protein product is CASSAGAPSDTQYF.

This clonotype showed up just a few times. V gene TRBV10-2 combines with J gene TRBJ1-1; the match to TRBD1 covers 10 bases. Germline V gives CDR1 WSHSY, CDR2 SAAADI. The ends lost 2 bases at V and 7 bases at J; junction bases unmatched: 7. This CDR3 comprises 15 residues. CDR3 protein: CASSETRTGGDEAFF. The CDR3, as DNA: TGCGCCAGCAGTGAGACCCGGACAGGGGGGGATGAAGCTTTCTTT.

This clonotype was found many times. The chain couples TRBV7-2 to TRBJ1-2, with D hard to call. This CDR3 has 15 residues. Germline V gene data show CDR1 as SGHTA and CDR2 as FQGNSA. V dropped 0 bases and J dropped 0 bases, with 8 bases sitting between them. CDR3 residues: CASSLADTSNYGYTF. For the CDR3, the DNA is TGTGCCAGCAGCTTAGCCGACACATCTAACTATGGCTACACCTTC.

The chain employs TRBV12-3 or TRBV12-4 and TRBJ2-2; D call uncertain. V lost 6 bases to trimming and J lost 1 base, with 12 bases between them. CDR3 length: 15 residues. This CDR3 is CASSTLDGNTGELFF. The CDR3 nucleotides are TGTGCCAGCAGCACACTGGACGGGAACACCGGGGAGCTGTTTTTT.

The rearrangement joins TRBV20-1 to TRBJ2-3; 10 nucleotides align to TRBD2. Per the germline V gene, CDR1 is DFQATT and CDR2 is SNEGSKA (reference sequence). V shed 0 bases and J 0 bases; nucleotides not matched to a gene: 12. This CDR3 comprises 19 residues. This CDR3 is CSARDEASGRPSSTDTQYF. The CDR3 DNA follows: TGCAGTGCTAGAGATGAGGCTAGCGGGAGACCGTCTAGCACAGATACGCAGTATTTT.

The V and J genes are TRBV7-9 and TRBJ2-4; 8 positions match TRBD2. The last part of the DNA fits TRBJ2-7 better; the J call may be wrong. The CDR3 totals 15 residues. From germline, CDR1 is SEHNR and CDR2 FQNEAQ (reference sequence). CDR3 coding DNA: TGTGCCAGCAGCCCACTAGCGGACCCTACCTACGAGCAGTACTTC. This codes for CASSPLADPTYEQYF.